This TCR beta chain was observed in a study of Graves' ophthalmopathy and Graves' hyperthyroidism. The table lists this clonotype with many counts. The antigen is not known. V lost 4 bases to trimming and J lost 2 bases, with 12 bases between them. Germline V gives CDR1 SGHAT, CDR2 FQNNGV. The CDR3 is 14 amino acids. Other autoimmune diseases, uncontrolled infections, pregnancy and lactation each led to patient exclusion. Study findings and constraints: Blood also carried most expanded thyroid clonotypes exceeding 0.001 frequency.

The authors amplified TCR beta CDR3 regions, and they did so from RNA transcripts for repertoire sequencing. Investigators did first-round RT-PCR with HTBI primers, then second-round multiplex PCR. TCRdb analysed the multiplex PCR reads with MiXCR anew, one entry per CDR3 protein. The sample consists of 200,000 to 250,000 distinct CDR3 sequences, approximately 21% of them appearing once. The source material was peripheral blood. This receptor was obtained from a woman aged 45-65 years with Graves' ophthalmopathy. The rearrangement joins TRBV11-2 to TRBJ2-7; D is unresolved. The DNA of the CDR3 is TGTGCCAGCAGCTCCGGAGTGATAGCCTACGAGCAGTACTTC. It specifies CASSSGVIAYEQYF.